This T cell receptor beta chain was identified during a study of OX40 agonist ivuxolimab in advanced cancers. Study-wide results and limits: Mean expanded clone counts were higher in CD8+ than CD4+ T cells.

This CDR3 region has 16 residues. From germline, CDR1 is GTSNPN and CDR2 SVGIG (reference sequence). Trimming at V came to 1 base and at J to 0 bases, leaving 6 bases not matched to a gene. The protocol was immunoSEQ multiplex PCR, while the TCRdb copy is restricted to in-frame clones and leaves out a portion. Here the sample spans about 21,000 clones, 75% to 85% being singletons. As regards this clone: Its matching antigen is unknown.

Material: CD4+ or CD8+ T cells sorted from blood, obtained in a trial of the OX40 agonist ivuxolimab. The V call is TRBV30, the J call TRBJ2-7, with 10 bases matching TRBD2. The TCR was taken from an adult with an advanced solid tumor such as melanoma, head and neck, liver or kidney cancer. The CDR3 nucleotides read TGTGCCTGGAGTGGGACTAGCGGAAGGAGCTCCTACGAGCAGTACTTC. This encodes CAWSGTSGRSSYEQYF.